Listed below are T cell receptor beta chains from one sample, sequenced in a study of beta chain features in type 1 diabetes. Profiling relied on immunoSEQ multiplex PCR, and the TCRdb table lists in-frame clones only, not all of them. In the table there are about 160,000 clones, approximately 8.8% of which are singletons. Sequenced input: central memory CD4+ T cells from blood. These receptors were collected from a young woman with type 1 diabetes. The CDR3 runs from the conserved cysteine through the conserved F or W. The D gene is left open where the match is weak. Size tells how often a clone was seen (once, few, many) or the class of an expanded clone, and some rows leave it out.

size: many
D: TRBD1
J: TRBJ1-2
V: TRBV28
DNA: TGTGCCAGCAGTTCCGGCGGACAGGGGAACTATGGCTACACCTTC
CDR3: CASSSGGQGNYGYTF

size: .
D: TRBD1
J: TRBJ1-5
V: TRBV7-8
DNA: TGTGCCAGCAGCTTAGCCGACAGGGACGGTCAGCCCCAGCATTTT
CDR3: CASSLADRDGQPQHF

size: .
D: .
J: TRBJ1-4
V: TRBV11-3
DNA: TGTGCCAGCAGCTTATCGCGAAATGAAAAACTGTTTTTT
CDR3: CASSLSRNEKLFF

size: few
D: TRBD1
J: TRBJ1-4
V: TRBV4-1
DNA: TGCGCCAGCAGCCAAGATGGCCGCAGGGGGGACGAAAAACTGTTTTTT
CDR3: CASSQDGRRGDEKLFF

size: few
D: TRBD2
J: TRBJ2-1
V: TRBV28
DNA: TGTGCCAGCAGTTTATGGGGACTAGCGGGAAATGAGCAGTTCTTC
CDR3: CASSLWGLAGNEQFF

size: few
D: TRBD1
J: TRBJ1-1
V: TRBV18
DNA: TGTGCCAGCTCACCCCCTGGACAGGAGACTGAAGCTTTCTTT
CDR3: CASSPPGQETEAFF

size: .
D: TRBD1
J: TRBJ2-7
V: TRBV2
DNA: TGTGCGTTGCAGGGGGTCTCCTACGAGCAGTACTTC
CDR3: CALQGVSYEQYF

size: few
D: TRBD1
J: TRBJ1-2
V: TRBV29-1
DNA: TGCAGCGTCCGAGGACAGGCTAACTATGGCTACACCTTC
CDR3: CSVRGQANYGYTF

size: few
D: .
J: TRBJ1-5
V: TRBV28
DNA: TGTGCCAGCAGTTTAATCCAGTATCAGCCCCAGCATTTT
CDR3: CASSLIQYQPQHF

size: .
D: .
J: TRBJ2-1
V: TRBV6-5
DNA: TGTGCCAGCAGTTACTCGATTGGCGAGCAGTTCTTC
CDR3: CASSYSIGEQFF

size: few
D: TRBD1
J: TRBJ1-2
V: TRBV7-3
DNA: TGTGCCAGCAGCCGAAGGGACAGGGGGCAAGATGGCTACACCTTC
CDR3: CASSRRDRGQDGYTF

size: few
D: .
J: TRBJ2-7
V: TRBV7-3
DNA: TGTGCCAGCAGCCGGAGTTCAAACTACGAGCAGTACTTC
CDR3: CASSRSSNYEQYF

size: few
D: .
J: TRBJ2-3
V: TRBV19
DNA: TGTGCCAGTAGTTCCCAGCGCGCAGATACGCAGTATTTT
CDR3: CASSSQRADTQYF

size: few
D: TRBD1
J: TRBJ1-2
V: TRBV5-1
DNA: TGCGCCAGCAGCGTGGACAGGGAGGGAGGCTACACCTTC
CDR3: CASSVDREGGYTF

size: few
D: .
J: TRBJ2-7
V: TRBV5-1
DNA: TGCGCCAGCAGCCCACAGGGGGGGTACGAGCAGTACTTC
CDR3: CASSPQGGYEQYF

size: .
D: TRBD1
J: TRBJ2-1
V: TRBV5-1
DNA: TGCGCCAGCAGCGTTACCGGGACAGGGGGTCGGAATGAGCAGTTCTTC
CDR3: CASSVTGTGGRNEQFF

size: few
D: .
J: TRBJ2-2
V: TRBV11-2
DNA: TGTGCCAGCAGCTTAGGGTCAGGTGCTACCGGGGAGCTGTTTTTT
CDR3: CASSLGSGATGELFF

size: few
D: .
J: TRBJ2-3
V: TRBV10-3
DNA: TGTGCCATCAGCCTTTCTAGCACAGATACGCAGTATTTT
CDR3: CAISLSSTDTQYF

size: many
D: .
J: TRBJ1-1
V: TRBV4-2
DNA: TGTGCCAGCAGCCAGGACGGACAGAAAAACACTGAAGCTTTCTTT
CDR3: CASSQDGQKNTEAFF

size: .
D: .
J: TRBJ1-3
V: TRBV28
DNA: TGTGCCAGCAGTTTATTCGGGAGGGGCACCATATATTTT
CDR3: CASSLFGRGTIYF

size: few
D: .
J: TRBJ2-7
V: TRBV18
DNA: TGTGCCAGCTCACCACAGGGGGTAGTGGCCTACGAGCAGTACTTC
CDR3: CASSPQGVVAYEQYF

size: .
D: .
J: TRBJ2-1
V: TRBV7-9
DNA: TGTGCCAGCAGCCCCCAGGGGGGCAATGAGCAGTTCTTC
CDR3: CASSPQGGNEQFF

size: few
D: TRBD2
J: TRBJ2-7
V: TRBV2
DNA: TGTGCCAGCAGCGAGACTAGCGGGACCTACGAGCAGTACTTC
CDR3: CASSETSGTYEQYF

size: few
D: .
J: TRBJ1-1
V: TRBV14
DNA: TGTGCCAGCAGCCAAGGCGGGGGCGGCTCTGAAGCTTTCTTT
CDR3: CASSQGGGGSEAFF

size: .
D: .
J: TRBJ1-1
V: TRBV5-4
DNA: TGTGCCAGCAGCTTGGATGCAGTCACTGAAGCTTTCTTT
CDR3: CASSLDAVTEAFF

size: .
D: .
J: TRBJ2-5
V: TRBV5-1
DNA: TGCGCCAGCAGCTTGTTCCTCCAAGAGACCCAGTACTTC
CDR3: CASSLFLQETQYF

size: .
D: .
J: TRBJ1-5
V: TRBV7-2
DNA: TGTGCCAGCAGGCCCCCAGGGGCGATGACCCAGCCCCAGCATTTT
CDR3: CASRPPGAMTQPQHF

size: .
D: TRBD2
J: TRBJ2-3
V: TRBV5-5
DNA: TGTGCCAGCAGCTCCCGACTAGCGGGGTATACGCAGTATTTT
CDR3: CASSSRLAGYTQYF

size: .
D: TRBD1
J: TRBJ1-2
V: TRBV30
DNA: TGTGCCTGGAGCGCAGGGGGCGGCTACACCTTC
CDR3: CAWSAGGGYTF

size: .
D: .
J: TRBJ1-5
V: TRBV2
DNA: TGTGCCAGCAGTTTACAGAATCACAATCAGCCCCAGCATTTT
CDR3: CASSLQNHNQPQHF

size: .
D: .
J: TRBJ2-2
V: TRBV27
DNA: TGTGCCAGCAGTTCCTCCTATCTCCGTCAGAACACCGGGGAGCTGTTTTTT
CDR3: CASSSSYLRQNTGELFF

size: .
D: .
J: TRBJ1-2
V: TRBV5-1
DNA: TGCGCCAGCAGGCCACAAACACAGGATGGCTACACCTTC
CDR3: CASRPQTQDGYTF

size: few
D: .
J: TRBJ1-2
V: TRBV7-9
DNA: TGTGCCAGCAGCTTAGGGCAACACGGCCAGGCCAACTTC
CDR3: CASSLGQHGQANF

size: .
D: .
J: TRBJ1-1
V: TRBV11-2
DNA: TGTGCCAGCAGCTTCAGAATGAACACTGAAGCTTTCTTT
CDR3: CASSFRMNTEAFF

size: few
D: .
J: TRBJ1-2
V: TRBV30
DNA: TGTGCCTGGACAGGACGGGGAAAAGGTGGCTACACCTTC
CDR3: CAWTGRGKGGYTF

size: .
D: TRBD1
J: TRBJ1-5
V: TRBV19
DNA: TGTGCCAGTGGTGGGACAGGGACTCAGCCCCAGCATTTT
CDR3: CASGGTGTQPQHF

size: few
D: TRBD1
J: TRBJ2-7
V: TRBV18
DNA: TGTGCCAGCTCACGCTCACAGGGGGACTACGAGCAGTACTTC
CDR3: CASSRSQGDYEQYF

size: many
D: .
J: TRBJ1-1
V: TRBV7-9
DNA: TGTGCCAGCAGCTCCACAGGGCCGTTCACTGAAGCTTTCTTT
CDR3: CASSSTGPFTEAFF

size: .
D: .
J: TRBJ2-3
V: TRBV11-2
DNA: TGTGCCAGCAGCTTAGCTGGTGGGAGGTTTTACGAAGATACGCAGTATTTT
CDR3: CASSLAGGRFYEDTQYF

size: .
D: TRBD2
J: TRBJ2-1
V: TRBV7-9
DNA: TGTGCCAGCAGCTTTGAGACTAGCATCAATGAGCAGTTCTTC
CDR3: CASSFETSINEQFF

size: .
D: TRBD1
J: TRBJ1-1
V: TRBV6-6
DNA: TGTGCCAGCAGCATTACCGGGACAGGTGAAGCTTTCTTT
CDR3: CASSITGTGEAFF

size: .
D: .
J: TRBJ2-3
V: TRBV28
DNA: TGTGCCAGCAGTTTTGCGGGGTTATCAAGCACAGATACGCAGTATTTT
CDR3: CASSFAGLSSTDTQYF

size: many
D: .
J: TRBJ1-5
V: TRBV4-1
DNA: TGCGCCAGCAGCAGCCGGGGGGCCGATAGCAATCAGCCCCAGCATTTT
CDR3: CASSSRGADSNQPQHF

size: few
D: .
J: TRBJ2-3
V: TRBV7-2
DNA: TGTGCCAGCAGCCTAGGGGGGGATCGGTCGCAGTATTTT
CDR3: CASSLGGDRSQYF

size: few
D: .
J: TRBJ1-3
V: TRBV30
DNA: TGTGCCTGGAGTACCGGGACTACTGCCTCTGGAAACACCATATATTTT
CDR3: CAWSTGTTASGNTIYF

size: few
D: TRBD1
J: TRBJ1-1
V: TRBV9
DNA: TGTGCCAGCAGCGCCGGGACAGGGGCCGAAGCTTTCTTT
CDR3: CASSAGTGAEAFF

size: .
D: .
J: TRBJ2-2
V: TRBV15
DNA: TGTGCCACCAGCAGAGTGGCGGTCGATACCGGGGAGCTGTTTTTT
CDR3: CATSRVAVDTGELFF

size: .
D: TRBD2
J: TRBJ2-3
V: TRBV7-2
DNA: TGTGCCAGCAACCTAGCGGGAGCGGTTGCAGATACGCAGTATTTT
CDR3: CASNLAGAVADTQYF

size: .
D: .
J: TRBJ2-7
V: TRBV19
DNA: TGTGCCAGTAGTATGCACCTCAGCTCCTACGAGCAGTACTTC
CDR3: CASSMHLSSYEQYF

size: few
D: .
J: TRBJ1-1
V: TRBV29-1
DNA: TGCAGCGTTGCAACAGAAAGGGGCACTGAAGCTTTCTTT
CDR3: CSVATERGTEAFF

size: .
D: TRBD1
J: TRBJ1-2
V: TRBV6-5
DNA: TGTGCCAGCAGTTACGAGGGACAGAGCTATGGCTACACCTTC
CDR3: CASSYEGQSYGYTF

size: .
D: TRBD1
J: TRBJ1-2
V: TRBV6-5
DNA: TGTGCCAGCCGACAGGGAAGTGGCTACACCTTC
CDR3: CASRQGSGYTF

size: few
D: .
J: TRBJ1-4
V: TRBV2
DNA: TGTGCCACCCAAAAGGTTATCGGGAGTGAAAAACTGTTTTTT
CDR3: CATQKVIGSEKLFF

size: few
D: TRBD2
J: TRBJ2-1
V: TRBV29-1
DNA: TGCAGCGTCGGGACTAGCGGAGATAGCTCCTACAATGAGCAGTTCTTC
CDR3: CSVGTSGDSSYNEQFF

size: few
D: TRBD2
J: TRBJ2-7
V: TRBV29-1
DNA: TGCAGCGTTGTTTTGCTAGCGGGCTACGAGCAGTACTTC
CDR3: CSVVLLAGYEQYF